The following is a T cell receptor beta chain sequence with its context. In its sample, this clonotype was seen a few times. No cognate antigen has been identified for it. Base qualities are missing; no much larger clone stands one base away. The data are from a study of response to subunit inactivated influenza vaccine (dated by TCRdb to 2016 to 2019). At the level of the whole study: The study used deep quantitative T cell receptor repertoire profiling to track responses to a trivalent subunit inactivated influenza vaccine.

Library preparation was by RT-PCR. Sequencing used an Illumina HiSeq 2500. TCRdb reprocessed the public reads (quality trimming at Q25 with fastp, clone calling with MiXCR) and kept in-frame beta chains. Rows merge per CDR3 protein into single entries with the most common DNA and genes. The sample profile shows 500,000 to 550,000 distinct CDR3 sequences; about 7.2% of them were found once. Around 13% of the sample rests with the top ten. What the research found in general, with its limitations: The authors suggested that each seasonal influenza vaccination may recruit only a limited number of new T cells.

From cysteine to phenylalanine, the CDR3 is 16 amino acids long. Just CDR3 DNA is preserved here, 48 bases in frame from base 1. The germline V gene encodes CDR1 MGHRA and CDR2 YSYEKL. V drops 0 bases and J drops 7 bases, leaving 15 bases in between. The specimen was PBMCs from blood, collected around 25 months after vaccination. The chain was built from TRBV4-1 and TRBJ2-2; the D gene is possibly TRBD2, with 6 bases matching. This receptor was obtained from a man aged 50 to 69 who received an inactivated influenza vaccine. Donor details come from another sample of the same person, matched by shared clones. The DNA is TGCGCCAGCAGCCAAGAGCCAGGAGGGTATTTCGGGGAGCTGTTTTTT. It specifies CASSQEPGGYFGELFF.